Listed here is a single T cell receptor beta chain. Its antigen is still unknown. Time point given: blood 2 weeks post-SBRT. The treatment is: 15 Gy SBRT to primary tumor, nephrectomy 4 weeks later. Clear cell pathology was present in this patient's renal cell carcinoma. Repertoires were generated with immunoSEQ multiplex PCR, while TCRdb's copy carries only in-frame clones and drops some. The table has some 120,000 clones, around 89% seen once. This entry is derived from a study of radiation and T cells in renal cell carcinoma. Looking at the study overall: Nephrectomy followed 15 Gy stereotactic body radiation by 4 weeks. Study-level findings and limits: In blood, top tumor clones expanded by 2 weeks, shrinking by 4.

Germline lookup yields CDR1 MNHNS and CDR2 SASEGT. The CDR3 length is 15 residues. With 4 bases clipped from V and 6 bases from J, the junction kept 6 bases outside the gene matches. The TCR comes from an older woman with renal cell carcinoma. The rearrangement links TRBV6-1 to TRBJ1-6; 7 nucleotides line up with TRBD1. The sequences come from blood, collected from a patient whose treatment included radiotherapy and nephrectomy. The CDR3 sequence: CASSGWDRLNSPLHF. The CDR3 DNA reads TGTGCCAGCAGTGGCTGGGACAGACTTAATTCACCCCTCCACTTT.